This TCR beta chain was documented in a study of Tregs in tolerant kidney transplant recipients. Study outcomes and limitations: Changing PCR primers prevented nucleotide comparison between some patients' samples. This study did not directly address biological reproducibility.

According to its frequency, this clone is medium-sized. Its antigen is unidentified. The read halts 3 residues ahead of the CDR3 end, with the missing end drawn from the germline J gene. Recipients received nonmyeloablative bone marrow transplants from related graft donors, with transient mixed chimerism. The CDR3 runs 12 residues. Germline CDR1 reads SEHNR; CDR2 reads FQNEAQ (reference sequence). J was trimmed by 6 bases and V by 6 bases; bases with no gene match: 4. Sequenced by immunoSEQ multiplex PCR; TCRdb stores in-frame clones only, minus some. The table gives some 22,000 clones; the top ten clones make up more than 3.5% of it.

This receptor was taken from a human patient who received a combined kidney and bone marrow transplant. Some of these T cells may belong to the graft donor. This material consisted of CD4+ T cells from blood (PBMCs), taken 6 months after the transplant. The chain joins TRBV7-9 to TRBJ2-7, with 8 nucleotides matching TRBD1. CDR3 region: CASRPDRGEQYF. The DNA read from the CDR3 is TGTGCCAGCAGACCCGACAGGGGCGAG.